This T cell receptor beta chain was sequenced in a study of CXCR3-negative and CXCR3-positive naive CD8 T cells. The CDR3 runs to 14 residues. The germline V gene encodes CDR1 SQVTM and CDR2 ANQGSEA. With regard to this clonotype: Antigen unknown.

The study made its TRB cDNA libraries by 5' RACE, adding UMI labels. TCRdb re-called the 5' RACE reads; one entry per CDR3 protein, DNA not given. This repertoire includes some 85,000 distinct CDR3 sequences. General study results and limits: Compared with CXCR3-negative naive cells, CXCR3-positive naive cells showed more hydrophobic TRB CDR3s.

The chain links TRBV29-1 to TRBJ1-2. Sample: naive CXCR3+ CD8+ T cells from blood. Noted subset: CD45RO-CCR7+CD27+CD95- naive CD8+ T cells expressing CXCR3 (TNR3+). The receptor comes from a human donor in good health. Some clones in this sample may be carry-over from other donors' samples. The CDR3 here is CSVELLGFNYGYTF.